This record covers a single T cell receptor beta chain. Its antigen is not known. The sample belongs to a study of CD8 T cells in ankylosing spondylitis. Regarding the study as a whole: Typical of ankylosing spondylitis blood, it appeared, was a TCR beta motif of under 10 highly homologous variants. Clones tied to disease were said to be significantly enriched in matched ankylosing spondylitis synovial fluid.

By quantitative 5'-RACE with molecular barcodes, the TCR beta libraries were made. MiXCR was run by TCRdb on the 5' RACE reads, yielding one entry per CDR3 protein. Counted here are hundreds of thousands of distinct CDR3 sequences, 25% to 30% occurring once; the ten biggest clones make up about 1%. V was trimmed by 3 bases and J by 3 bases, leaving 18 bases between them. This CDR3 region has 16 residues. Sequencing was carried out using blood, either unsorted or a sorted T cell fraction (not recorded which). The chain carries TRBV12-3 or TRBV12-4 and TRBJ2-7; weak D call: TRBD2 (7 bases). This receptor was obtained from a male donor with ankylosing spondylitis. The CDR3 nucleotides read TGTGCCAGCAGTTTTAAAGGGGGGGGCGGTGGCTACGAGCAGTACTTC. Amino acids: CASSFKGGGGGYEQYF.